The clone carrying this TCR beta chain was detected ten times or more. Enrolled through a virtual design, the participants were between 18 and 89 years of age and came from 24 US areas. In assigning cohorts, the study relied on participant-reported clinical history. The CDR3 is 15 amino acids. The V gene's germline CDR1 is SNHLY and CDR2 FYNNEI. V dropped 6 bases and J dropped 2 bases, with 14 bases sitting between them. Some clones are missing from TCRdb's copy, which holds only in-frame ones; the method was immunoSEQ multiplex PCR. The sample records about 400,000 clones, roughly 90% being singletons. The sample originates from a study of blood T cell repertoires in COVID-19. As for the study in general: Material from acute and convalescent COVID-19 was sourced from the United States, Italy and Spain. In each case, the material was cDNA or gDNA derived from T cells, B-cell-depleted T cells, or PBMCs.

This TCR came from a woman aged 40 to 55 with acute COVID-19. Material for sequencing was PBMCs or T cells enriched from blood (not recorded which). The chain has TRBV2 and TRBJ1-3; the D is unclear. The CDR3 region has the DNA TGTGCCAGCAGGGGAGAACTCCTAGCTGGAAACACCATATATTTT. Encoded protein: CASRGELLAGNTIYF.